This entry lists 29 T cell receptor beta chains sequenced from one sample in a study of ipilimumab plus nivolumab after autologous stem cell transplantation. TCRdb's table, derived via immunoSEQ multiplex PCR, lists solely in-frame clones and lacks some. There are around 9,300 clones in the sample; roughly three quarters occur only once, and 15% to 20% lies in the top ten. The input for sequencing was PBMCs, taken in a trial of ipilimumab plus nivolumab as post-transplant consolidation. These receptors were obtained from a female donor with multiple myeloma.

This clone is termed medium-sized. The V and J genes are TRBV14 and TRBJ2-7, with 14 bases lining up with TRBD2. Germline V CDR1 and CDR2: SGHDN, FVKESK. CDR3 length: 16 amino acids. Trimming took 3 bases from V and 7 from J; bases not matched to a gene: 8. CDR3 amino acids: CASSHGLAGGVWEQYF. The DNA for the CDR3 is TGTGCCAGCAGCCACGGACTAGCGGGAGGAGTCTGGGAGCAGTACTTC.

V and J are TRBV18 and TRBJ1-2; the match to TRBD1 covers 12 bases. Germline V gene lookup returns CDR1 KGHSH and CDR2 LQKENI. Unmatched junction bases numbered 9, after V lost 2 bases and J lost 5 bases. The CDR3 contains 17 residues. The CDR3 DNA sequence: TGTGCCAGCTCACCATATCCGGGACAGGGGGCTTTATATGGCTACACCTTC. It encodes CASSPYPGQGALYGYTF. Full variable domain (rest looked up from reference TRBV18 and TRBJ1-2): NAGVMQNPRHLVRRRGQEARLRCSPMKGHSHVYWYRQLPEEGLKFMVYLQKENIIDESGMPKERFSAEFPKEGPSILRIQQVVRGDSAAYFCASSPYPGQGALYGYTFGSGTRLTVV.

The genes are TRBV6-5 and TRBJ2-7, with D maybe TRBD2 (5 bases). The CDR3 loop spans 13 amino acids. Between the trimmed V and J ends, which lost 11 bases and 4 bases, there was a span of 18 bases. Germline loops: CDR1 MNHEY, CDR2 SVGAGI. DNA for the CDR3: TGTGCCGTTCAGCGGCCCGGTGGATACGAGCAGTACTTC. Translating it yields CAVQRPGGYEQYF.

The gene calls are TRBV28 and TRBJ1-2, with 10 bases fitting TRBD1. This CDR3 has 13 residues. The germline gives CDR1 MDHEN, CDR2 SYDVKM. The ends lost 8 bases at V and 4 bases at J; junction bases unmatched: 4. This chain's CDR3 is CASWDRGFYGYTF. The CDR3 nucleotides are TGTGCCAGCTGGGACAGGGGCTTCTATGGCTACACCTTC.

As regards this clone: A far bigger clonotype differs at one base, so this is likely a read error. Other DNA sequences in the sample encode the same CDR3. The J gene is TRBJ2-3, the V gene TRBV21-1. TRBV21-1 is shown as a pseudogene. This CDR3 comprises 12 residues. CDR3 region: CASSVGSDTQYF. The CDR3 DNA is TGTGCCAGCAGCGTAGGTTCAGATACGCAGTATTTT.

The rearrangement uses TRBV19 and TRBJ2-1; D is unresolved. From germline, CDR1 is LNHDA and CDR2 SQIVND (reference sequence). V dropped 6 bases and J dropped 6 bases, with 15 bases sitting between them. This CDR3 has 14 amino acids. The CDR3 reads CASSKPRLGNEQFF. As DNA, the CDR3 is TGTGCCAGTAGCAAACCTCGGTTAGGCAATGAGCAGTTCTTC.

V gene TRBV6-1 combines with J gene TRBJ2-4, with D perhaps TRBD2 (6 bases). CDR3 size: 13 residues. The germline CDR1 and CDR2 sequences are MNHNS and SASEGT. V was shortened by 7 bases and J by 8 bases, with 15 bases between the two germline ends. CDR3 nucleotides: TGTGCCAGCATCGCACGTGGCGGGGACATTCAGTACTTC. Encoded protein: CASIARGGDIQYF.

This clone was seen only a few times. V usage is TRBV25-1 and J usage is TRBJ2-1, with 9 bases lining up with TRBD2. CDR1 and CDR2 from the germline V gene are MGHDK and SYGVNS. CDR3 size: 17 residues. The trim removed 1 base at V and 3 bases at J, leaving 7 bases unmatched. CDR3 DNA sequence: TGTGCCAGCAGTGAATTAAAAGGGACTAGCTACTACAATGAGCAGTTCTTC. This translates into CASSELKGTSYYNEQFF.

The rearrangement joins TRBV5-6 to TRBJ2-1; maybe TRBD2 (5 bases). The CDR3 extends over 15 amino acids. The V end lost 4 bases, the J end lost 6 bases, and 17 bases lay between the germline ends. The germline V gene has CDR1 SGHDT and CDR2 YYEEEE. For the CDR3, the DNA is TGTGCCAGCAGCCCTTTGTGGGAGTCCGGCAATGAGCAGTTCTTC. Protein product: CASSPLWESGNEQFF.

About this clone: The sample holds other DNA sequences that translate to the same CDR3. V usage is TRBV2 and J usage is TRBJ2-7; D not resolved. Germline CDR1 and CDR2: SNHLY and FYNNEI. The CDR3 has 10 amino acids. V was clipped by 3 bases and J by 3 bases, with 0 bases between them. Here the CDR3 reads CASSDYEQYF. CDR3 nucleotide sequence: TGTGCCAGCAGTGACTACGAGCAGTACTTC.

The chain links TRBV5-5 to TRBJ2-3; TRBD2 matches 7 bases. The germline CDR1 and CDR2 sequences are SGHKS and YYEKEE (reference sequence). The CDR3 is made up of 16 amino acids. Trimming took 4 bases from V and 0 from J; bases not matched to a gene: 8. This CDR3 is CASSRILAESTDTQYF. The CDR3 DNA reads as TGTGCCAGCAGCAGGATCCTAGCGGAAAGCACAGATACGCAGTATTTT. Full variable domain (outside the CDR3, taken from reference TRBV5-5 and TRBJ2-3): DAGVTQSPTHLIKTRGQQVTLRCSPISGHKSVSWYQQVLGQGPQFIFQYYEKEERGRGNFPDRFSARQFPNYSSELNVNALLLGDSALYLCASSRILAESTDTQYFGPGTRLTVL.

The chain recombines TRBV28 with TRBJ2-1; possibly TRBD2 for D (6 bases). V shed 4 bases and J shed 6 bases, with 13 bases lying between them. Germline CDR1 is MDHEN and CDR2 is SYDVKM. This CDR3 has 14 residues. CDR3: CASSWRLVRNEQFF. In DNA, the CDR3 is TGTGCCAGCAGTTGGAGACTAGTACGCAATGAGCAGTTCTTC.

This chain links TRBV10-1 with TRBJ2-1; no clear D. V lost 6 bases and J lost 10, with 22 bases in between. Per germline, CDR1 WNHNN and CDR2 SYGVQD (reference sequence). The CDR3 loop spans 15 amino acids. The chain's CDR3 is CASSAEIGWEREQFF. The CDR3 DNA reads TGCGCCAGCAGCGCCGAAATAGGGTGGGAAAGGGAGCAGTTCTTC.

This chain uses TRBV19 with TRBJ2-3; 11 bases fit TRBD2. The germline gives CDR1 LNHDA, CDR2 SQIVND (reference sequence). V was clipped by 4 bases and J by 6 bases; unmatched bases: 3. This CDR3 has 14 residues. Written as DNA, the CDR3 is TGTGCCAGTAGTACCCCTAGCGGGAGGGATACGCAGTATTTT. It codes for CASSTPSGRDTQYF.

The chain couples TRBV29-1 to TRBJ2-7, with a possible D match to TRBD1 (6 bases). In germline, CDR1 is SQVTM, CDR2 ANQGSEA. The CDR3 totals 12 residues. Trimming pared 6 bases from V and 3 bases from J, leaving 12 bases between. CDR3 DNA: TGCAGCGTCACTGGACAGTACTACGAGCAGTACTTC. Its translation is CSVTGQYYEQYF.

CDR3 in amino acids: CASSILGQSITDTQYF. The CDR3, as DNA: TGCGCCAGCAGCATCCTGGGACAGAGTATTACAGATACGCAGTATTTT. The chain is built from TRBV5-1 and TRBJ2-3; 7 bases are shared with TRBD1. This CDR3 region has 16 residues. Germline assignment: CDR1 SGHRS and CDR2 YFSETQ. Trimming at V came to 4 bases and at J to 3 bases, leaving 11 bases not matched to a gene.

The chain couples TRBV7-9 to TRBJ2-2; the D is unclear. Looked up from germline, CDR1 is SEHNR and CDR2 is FQNEAQ (reference sequence). V lost 7 bases and J lost 4, with 10 bases in between. This CDR3 comprises 13 residues. The DNA for the CDR3 is TGTGCCAGCAACCTAGGCCCCACCGGGGAGCTGTTTTTT. This sequence encodes CASNLGPTGELFF. Full variable domain (rest looked up from reference TRBV7-9 and TRBJ2-2): DTGVSQNPRHKITKRGQNVTFRCDPISEHNRLYWYRQTLGQGPEFLTYFQNEAQLEKSRLLSDRFSAERPKGSFSTLEIQRTEQGDSAMYLCASNLGPTGELFFGEGSRLTVL.

The chain employs TRBV5-4 and TRBJ2-7; D remains unclear. V dropped 4 bases and J dropped 1 base, with 12 bases sitting between them. From germline, CDR1 is SGHNT and CDR2 YYREEE (reference sequence). The CDR3 extends over 14 amino acids. The DNA for the CDR3 is TGTGCCAGCAGCGACCCGGTGGGGTCCTACGAGCAGTACTTC. Translated: CASSDPVGSYEQYF.

V usage is TRBV19 and J usage is TRBJ2-5; D is undetermined. CDR3 length: 14 amino acids. The V gene lost 5 bases and the J gene lost 1 base, with 11 bases spanning the gap. Germline-derived CDR1 and CDR2 are LNHDA and SQIVND (reference sequence). CDR3 protein: CASSGLQVQETQYF. CDR3 coding DNA: TGTGCCAGTAGTGGTCTTCAGGTCCAAGAGACCCAGTACTTC.

V gene TRBV29-1 combines with J gene TRBJ2-7; 9 bases fit TRBD2. CDR1 and CDR2 (germline): SQVTM, ANQGSEA. CDR3 length: 18 amino acids. Trimming took 7 bases from V and 4 from J; bases not matched to a gene: 23. The CDR3 is CSAWRTSERRGALYEQYF. The DNA for the CDR3 is TGCAGCGCTTGGAGGACTAGCGAGAGAAGGGGGGCTCTTTACGAGCAGTACTTC.

The chain uses TRBV19 and TRBJ1-1; 7 bases match TRBD1. J gave up 5 bases and V 1 base, and 1 base lay outside the gene matches. CDR3 size: 13 residues. From germline, CDR1 is LNHDA and CDR2 SQIVND (reference sequence). The DNA of the CDR3 is TGTGCCAGTAGTATAGGGACAGGAACTGAAGCTTTCTTT. It specifies CASSIGTGTEAFF.

The CDR3 coding sequence is TGTGCCAGCAGTTCAACCGGGGACAGCCTATATCTCTACAATGAGCAGTTCTTC. It yields the protein CASSSTGDSLYLYNEQFF. The chain has TRBV27 and TRBJ2-1, with 7 positions matching TRBD1. Germline CDR1 reads MNHEY; CDR2 reads SMNVEV (reference sequence). V lost 4 bases to trimming and J lost 3 bases; unmatched junction nucleotides: 15. The CDR3 is 18 residues long.

This clone came up a few times. V usage is TRBV10-3 and J usage is TRBJ2-3; unclear D gene. The CDR3 sequence is 17 residues long. Deletions cut 5 bases from V and 3 bases from J, with 21 bases between. Per the germline V gene, CDR1 is ENHRY and CDR2 is SYGVKD. CDR3 nucleotide sequence: TGTGCCATCAGTTTGCAAGACGGAATAGCAGAAACAGATACGCAGTATTTT. This translates into CAISLQDGIAETDTQYF.

The chain combines TRBV6-1 with TRBJ2-6, with D uncertain. Germline V gene sequence: CDR1 MNHNS, CDR2 SASEGT. This CDR3 is built from 15 residues. The germline V and J ends were trimmed by 4 bases and 0 bases, with 7 bases remaining between them. The CDR3 reads CASSASNSGANVLTF. DNA for the CDR3: TGTGCCAGCAGTGCCAGCAACTCTGGGGCCAACGTCCTGACTTTC.

The chain has TRBV2 and TRBJ2-7; 8 nucleotides align to TRBD2. Germline CDR1 is SNHLY and CDR2 is FYNNEI. V trimming: 8 bases; J trimming: 5 bases; junction bases outside the gene matches: 14. CDR3 size: 15 residues. CDR3 in DNA: TGTGCCAGCGAGTCAAGCGAGGGACTAGTGAACGAGCAGTACTTC. The encoded protein is CASESSEGLVNEQYF.

The chain uses TRBV28 and TRBJ2-4; TRBD2 aligns across 15 bases. This CDR3 region has 20 residues. Germline CDR1 and CDR2: MDHEN and SYDVKM. The V segment lost 5 bases and the J segment 0 bases; nucleotides outside the gene matches: 11. Here the CDR3 DNA reads TGTGCCAGCAGTGACCCCAGGGGACTAGCGGGAGGTCGAGCCAAAAACATTCAGTACTTC. Its protein product is CASSDPRGLAGGRAKNIQYF.

V gene TRBV4-3 combines with J gene TRBJ2-2; 10 bases agree with TRBD1. Trimming cost V 0 bases and J 6 bases; bases outside gene matches: 4. This CDR3 has 16 residues. The germline gives CDR1 LGHNA, CDR2 YSLEER. The CDR3 nucleotides are TGCGCCAGCAGCCAAGATTTCGGACAGGGGGCCGGGGAGCTGTTTTTT. It specifies CASSQDFGQGAGELFF.

This clone was counted a single time. The chain combines TRBV13 with TRBJ1-4; D unclear. Germline V gene sequence: CDR1 PRHDT, CDR2 FYEKMQ (reference sequence). V was pared by 1 base and J by 3 bases, with 3 bases between. The CDR3 covers 13 residues. The CDR3 region has the DNA TGTGCCAGCAGCTTAGCCCCTAATGAAAAACTGTTTTTT. Translation gives CASSLAPNEKLFF.

The rearrangement joins TRBV7-3 to TRBJ2-3; weak D call: TRBD2 (6 bases). The germline V gene encodes CDR1 SGHTA and CDR2 FQGTGA. CDR3 size: 14 residues. Trimming shortened V by 2 bases and J by 2 bases, and 8 bases separated the two germline ends. CDR3 sequence: CASSLGGTTDTQYF. The CDR3 DNA follows: TGTGCCAGCAGCTTAGGGGGGACCACAGATACGCAGTATTTT.